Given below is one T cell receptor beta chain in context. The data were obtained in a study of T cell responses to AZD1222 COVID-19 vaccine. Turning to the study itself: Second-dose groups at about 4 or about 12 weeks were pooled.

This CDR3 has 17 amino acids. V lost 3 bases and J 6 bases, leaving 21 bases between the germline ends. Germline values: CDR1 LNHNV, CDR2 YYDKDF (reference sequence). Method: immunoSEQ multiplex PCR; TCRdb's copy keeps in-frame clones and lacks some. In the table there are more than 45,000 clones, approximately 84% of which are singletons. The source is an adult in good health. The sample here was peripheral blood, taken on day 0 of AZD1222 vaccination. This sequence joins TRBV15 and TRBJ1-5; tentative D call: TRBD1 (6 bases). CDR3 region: CATSSIRDTAGSQPQHF. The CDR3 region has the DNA TGTGCCACCAGCAGCATCCGGGACACCGCTGGTAGTCAGCCCCAGCATTTT.